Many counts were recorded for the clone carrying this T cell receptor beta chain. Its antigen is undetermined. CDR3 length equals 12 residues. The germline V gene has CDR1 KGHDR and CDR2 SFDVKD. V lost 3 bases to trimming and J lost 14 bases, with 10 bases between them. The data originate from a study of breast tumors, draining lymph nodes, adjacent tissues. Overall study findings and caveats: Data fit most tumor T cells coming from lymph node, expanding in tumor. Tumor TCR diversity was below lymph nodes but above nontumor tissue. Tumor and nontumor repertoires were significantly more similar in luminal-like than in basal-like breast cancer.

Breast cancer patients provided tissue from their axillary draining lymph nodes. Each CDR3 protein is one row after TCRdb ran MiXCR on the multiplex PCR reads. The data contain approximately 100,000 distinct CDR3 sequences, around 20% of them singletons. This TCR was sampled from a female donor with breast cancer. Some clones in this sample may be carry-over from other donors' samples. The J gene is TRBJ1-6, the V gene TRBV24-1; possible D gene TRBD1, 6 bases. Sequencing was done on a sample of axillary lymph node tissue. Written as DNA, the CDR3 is TGTGCCACCAGTGATAGGGGGAGCACCCTCCACTTT. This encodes CATSDRGSTLHF.